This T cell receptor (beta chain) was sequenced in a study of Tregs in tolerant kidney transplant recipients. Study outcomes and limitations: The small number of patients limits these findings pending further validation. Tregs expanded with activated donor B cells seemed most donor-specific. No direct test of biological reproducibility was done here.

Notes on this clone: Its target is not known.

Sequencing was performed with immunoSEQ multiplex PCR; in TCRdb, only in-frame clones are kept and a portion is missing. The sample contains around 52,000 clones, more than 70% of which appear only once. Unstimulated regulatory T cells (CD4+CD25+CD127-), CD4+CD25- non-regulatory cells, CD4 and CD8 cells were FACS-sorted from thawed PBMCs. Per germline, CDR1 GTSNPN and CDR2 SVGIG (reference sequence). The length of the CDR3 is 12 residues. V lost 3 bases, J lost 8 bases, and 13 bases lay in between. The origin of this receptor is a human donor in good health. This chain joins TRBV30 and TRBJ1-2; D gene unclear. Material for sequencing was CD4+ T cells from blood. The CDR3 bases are TGTGCCTGGAGGGGGTGGAGGAAGGGCTACACCTTC. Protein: CAWRGWRKGYTF.